Below, one TCR beta chain is given with its context. This clone was picked up a small number of times. Its cognate antigen has yet to be identified. No base-level quality is on record; no much larger clone is a single base apart. This record belongs to a study of blood T cell repertoires in COVID-19 (dated by TCRdb to about 2020). In the study overall: The collaborator samples originated in the United States, Italy and Spain and spanned the acute and convalescent phases of COVID-19. The prospective study material was composed of cDNA or gDNA derived from T cells, B-cell-depleted T cells, or PBMCs. The dataset comprised deeply sampled blood TCRbeta repertoires from subjects exposed to, actively infected with, or recovered from COVID-19. The repertoires were made available in a free public database intended to serve as a resource for research on the immune response to SARS-CoV-2. Samples came from the ongoing ImmuneRACE study (first 160 participants) plus 1,254 subjects from 6 global collaborators. Nearly every sample came with metadata listing a de-identified subject ID, COVID-19 status, age in years and sex. Where HLA class I and class II types were available, the types were taken from metadata supplied by the sample provider, not from assay-based typing. The investigation overall reported the following: Clinical and demographic metadata were provided uncurated, with the amount varying by source and participant.

TCRbeta CDR3 regions were amplified from genomic DNA using the immunoSEQ Assay, a bias-controlled multiplex PCR. Concerning the study's data processing: Within the assay, amplification of reference gene primers was used to estimate how many nucleated cells each sample contained. To quantify the absolute abundance of each unique TCRbeta CDR3 rearrangement, sequence reads were collapsed and filtered. For each sample, productive Simpson clonality was calculated by taking the square root of Simpson's diversity index across productive rearrangements. This immuneACCESS table, as held by TCRdb, lists in-frame sequences with V and J called but not all clones. Of the missing ones, under half trace to an unresolved V gene in checked studies; the others have no known cause. V and J calls and clone size are those listed in that table; D and trimming were worked out from the DNA. The sample table holds 150,000 or so clones, of which roughly 79% were seen once. The ten largest account for 6.5% to 8.5% of the sample.

Whole blood was collected in K2EDTA tubes by collaborating institutions according to the institutions' own protocols. For TCRbeta analysis, collaborators shipped samples as frozen whole blood, isolated PBMCs, or DNA extracted from either of those sample types. The germline V gene specifies SGHNT as CDR1 and YENEEA as CDR2. The CDR3 sequence holds 12 residues, the cysteine and phenylalanine included. Of the read, only the CDR3 DNA is kept; its 36 bases are in frame from base 1. V and J lose 4 bases and 5 bases, and a span of 8 bases separates them. The receptor chain draws on TRBV11-3 and TRBJ1-1; the D gene identity is not certain. Source material: peripheral blood. The sequence was collected from a human donor with acute or convalescent COVID-19. The donor label of this sample is uncertain. The nucleotide sequence reads as follows: TGTGCCAGCAGCTCACCAGGAACTGAAGCTTTCTTT. This yields the protein CASSSPGTEAFF.